This TCR beta chain was identified during a study of T cell changes during pregnancy in multiple sclerosis (dated by TCRdb to about 2019). General notes on the study: The study examined how the T cell repertoire changed over the course of pregnancy in women with multiple sclerosis.

Comments on this clone: Its recognized antigen is unknown. Base qualities are not recorded, but no much larger clone differs from it by a single base.

Libraries were prepared through the immunoSEQ multiplex PCR assay. The source is immuneACCESS, and TCRdb retained only in-frame sequences with V and J called. Part of the clones is not carried over; for the studies checked, unresolved V genes explain less than half of this, and the remainder is unexplained. For this sample there are approximately 70,000 clones; 70% to 90% appear just once. Together, the top ten hold 0.7% to 0.9% of the sample. The CDR3 sequence holds 14 residues, the cysteine and phenylalanine included. Only CDR3 DNA remains: 42 bases, in frame from the first base. At the junction V is shortened by 2 bases and J by 1 base, with 8 bases in between. The germline V gene yields MDHEN for CDR1 and SYDVKM for CDR2.

Sequenced here: peripheral blood, sampled in the first trimester of pregnancy. In this chain, TRBV28 is recombined with TRBJ1-1; possibly the D gene is TRBD1, per 6 matching bases. The source is a female donor in good health, enrolled as a control in a pregnancy study. The nucleotide sequence is TGTGCCAGCAGTTTAAAAGGGGGGAACACTGAAGCTTTCTTT. Its protein reads: CASSLKGGNTEAFF. Reference TRBV28 and TRBJ1-1 proteins supply the regions before and after the CDR3; the full variable domain is: DVKVTQSSRYLVKRTGEKVFLECVQDMDHENMFWYRQDPGLGLRLIYFSYDVKMKEKGDIPEGYSVSREKKERFSLILESASTNQTSMYLCASSLKGGNTEAFFGQGTRLTVV.